The 31 T cell receptor beta chains presented below share a single source sample, sequenced in a study of glioma-infiltrating T cells. Using RNA template, CDR3s of TCR alpha and beta were amplified with iRepertoire arm-PCR. TCRdb reanalysed the multiplex PCR reads using MiXCR and keeps one entry per CDR3 protein. The sample has over 120,000 distinct CDR3 sequences; about two fifths are singletons. Sequencing used glioma tissue, nonneoplastic brain tissue, or PBMCs (not recorded which). The receptors shown here come from a human donor with low-grade glioma or glioblastoma, undergoing nonglioma brain surgery, or in good health (not recorded which).

CDR3 in DNA: TGCAGTGCAAACCGGGACAGGGGGCGACATGAGCAGTTCTTC. Its protein is CSANRDRGRHEQFF. V usage is TRBV20-1 and J usage is TRBJ2-1, with 12 positions matching TRBD1. From germline, CDR1 is DFQATT and CDR2 SNEGSKA (reference sequence). The CDR3 is made up of 14 amino acids. V shed 6 bases and J 8 bases; nucleotides not matched to a gene: 8.

This clonotype was recorded a few times. The V and J genes are TRBV29-1 and TRBJ1-1; 9 bases map to TRBD1. V trimming: 6 bases; J trimming: 4 bases; junction bases outside the gene matches: 6. Germline CDR1 SQVTM, CDR2 ANQGSEA. The CDR3 spans 13 residues. The CDR3 sequence: CSVETGGGTEAFF. The CDR3 DNA follows: TGCAGCGTCGAGACAGGGGGAGGCACTGAAGCTTTCTTT. Full variable domain (rest looked up from reference TRBV29-1 and TRBJ1-1): SAVISQKPSRDICQRGTSLTIQCQVDSQVTMMFWYRQQPGQSLTLIATANQGSEATYESGFVIDKFPISRPNLTFSTLTVSNMSPEDSSIYLCSVETGGGTEAFFGQGTRLTVV.

This clonotype has a handful of counts. The chain is built from TRBV7-8 and TRBJ2-3, with no clear D. The ends were cut back, 3 bases at V and 5 bases at J, with 3 bases in the middle. This CDR3 has 11 residues. CDR1 is SGHVS, CDR2 FQNEAQ, per germline. The chain's CDR3 is CASSFQDTQYF. CDR3 DNA sequence: TGTGCCAGCAGCTTTCAAGATACGCAGTATTTT.

V usage is TRBV19 and J usage is TRBJ1-2, with 9 bases aligning to TRBD1. Trimming cost V 8 bases and J 3 bases; bases outside gene matches: 10. This CDR3 comprises 15 residues. Looked up from germline, CDR1 is LNHDA and CDR2 is SQIVND (reference sequence). CDR3 in amino acids: CASHPGQGLHYGYTF. The CDR3 DNA is TGTGCCAGTCACCCGGGACAGGGTCTACACTATGGCTACACCTTC. The entire variable domain, with the rest obtained from reference TRBV19 and TRBJ1-2, is as follows: DGGITQSPKYLFRKEGQNVTLSCEQNLNHDAMYWYRQDPGQGLRLIYYSQIVNDFQKGDIAEGYSVSREKKESFPLTVTSAQKNPTAFYLCASHPGQGLHYGYTFGSGTRLTVV.

This sequence joins TRBV7-2 and TRBJ2-5; tentative D call: TRBD2 (6 bases). The CDR3 is 14 residues long. Germline CDR1 and CDR2: SGHTA and FQGNSA. Trimming cost V 1 base and J 3 bases, with 9 bases left between them. The CDR3 sequence is CASSLGGAEETQYF. In DNA form, the CDR3 reads TGTGCCAGCAGCTTAGGCGGGGCCGAAGAGACCCAGTACTTC.

This chain joins TRBV4-1 and TRBJ2-3, with unresolved D. Germline CDR1 and CDR2: MGHRA and YSYEKL. The CDR3 runs 13 residues. The V gene lost 0 bases and the J gene lost 5 bases, with 6 bases spanning the gap. The CDR3 region is CASSQEARDTQYF. The CDR3 coding sequence is TGCGCCAGCAGCCAAGAGGCCAGAGATACGCAGTATTTT.

The gene calls are TRBV4-3 and TRBJ2-7; a weak D match, TRBD1 (6 bases). Germline CDR1 and CDR2: LGHNA and YSLEER. The CDR3 is made up of 15 amino acids. V shed 0 bases and J shed 0 bases, with 9 bases lying between them. CDR3: CASSQEAGASYEQYF. In DNA form, the CDR3 reads TGCGCCAGCAGCCAAGAGGCAGGGGCCTCCTACGAGCAGTACTTC.

A note on this clonotype: Germline is not matched at one junction end, which may reflect a read error. V usage is TRBV12-3 or TRBV12-4 and J usage is TRBJ1-5, with unresolved D. This CDR3 is built from 15 residues. CDR3 in amino acids: CASSLARSRNQTQHF. As DNA, the CDR3 is TGTGCCAGCAGTTTAGCACGTTCCCGCAATCAGACCCAGCATTTT.

The chain joins TRBV20-1 to TRBJ2-1; 9 positions match TRBD2. The CDR3 totals 16 residues. Germline CDR1 is DFQATT and CDR2 is SNEGSKA (reference sequence). Germline trimming cut 0 bases from V and 3 bases from J; bases unmatched to any gene: 6. The CDR3, as DNA: TGCAGTGCTAGAGACCCACTAGCGGGCAACTACAATGAGCAGTTCTTC. It is translated as CSARDPLAGNYNEQFF.

The chain is built from TRBV20-1 and TRBJ2-7, with D perhaps matching TRBD1 or TRBD2 (6 bases each). V gave up 0 bases and J gave up 6 bases, with 15 bases separating them. Germline loops: CDR1 DFQATT, CDR2 SNEGSKA (reference sequence). The CDR3 has 14 residues. CDR3 sequence reads: CSARDRVGGGEQYF. For the CDR3, the DNA is TGCAGTGCTAGAGATCGGGTAGGGGGAGGCGAGCAGTACTTC.

The chain has TRBV2 and TRBJ1-6; 8 bases are a match to TRBD1. This CDR3 comprises 13 residues. The V gene's germline CDR1 is SNHLY and CDR2 FYNNEI. The V gene end was trimmed by 10 bases and the J gene end by 7 bases; junction bases not matched to a gene: 6. Here the CDR3 reads CATKDRENSPLHF. The CDR3 nucleotides read TGTGCCACCAAGGACAGGGAGAATTCACCCCTCCACTTT.

In the case of this clonotype: A much bigger clone sits one base away, suggesting this may be a read error. This CDR3 is missing its conserved last phenylalanine or tryptophan, likely due to a read error. The chain has TRBV11-2 and TRBJ1-2, with no clear D. Trimming shortened V by 1 base and J by 4 bases, and 13 bases separated the two germline ends. There are 15 residues in the CDR3. Germline V gives CDR1 SGHAT, CDR2 FQNNGV. The CDR3 is CASSLGTVSRYGYTS. Written as DNA, the CDR3 is TGTGCCAGCAGCTTAGGAACAGTGAGTCGCTATGGCTACACCTCC.

This sequence joins TRBV30 and TRBJ2-1; D uncertain. V lost 2 bases and J lost 0, with 5 bases in between. The CDR3 covers 13 residues. Germline V gives CDR1 GTSNPN, CDR2 SVGIG (reference sequence). CDR3 DNA sequence: TGTGCCTGGAGTCTGAGCTCCTACAATGAGCAGTTCTTC. This encodes CAWSLSSYNEQFF.

This clonotype has at least ten counts. The chain has TRBV28 and TRBJ2-3; no reliable D call. CDR1 is MDHEN and CDR2 is SYDVKM in the germline V gene. CDR3 length equals 12 residues. Trimming cost V 7 bases and J 6 bases, with 11 bases left between them. The CDR3, as DNA: TGTGCCAGCACCACTCGTGATGATACGCAGTATTTT. Amino acids: CASTTRDDTQYF.

Points on this clonotype: One junction end does not reproduce the germline sequence, and a read error may be involved. The CDR3 region is CSAHRQGGTEPFF. CDR3 nucleotides: TGCAGTGCCCACCGACAGGGTGGCACTGAACCTTTCTTC. This chain uses TRBV20-1 with TRBJ1-1; 7 nucleotides line up with TRBD1. CDR1 is DFQATT and CDR2 is SNEGSKA in the germline V gene (reference sequence). The CDR3 is 13 residues long.

The chain is built from TRBV7-2 and TRBJ2-1, with 8 bases fitting TRBD1. The V gene end was trimmed by 6 bases and the J gene end by 6 bases; junction bases not matched to a gene: 4. The CDR3 is 13 residues long. Germline V gene lookup returns CDR1 SGHTA and CDR2 FQGNSA. The chain's CDR3 is CASRTQGANEQFF. The CDR3 nucleotides read TGTGCCAGCAGAACTCAGGGGGCCAATGAGCAGTTCTTC.

V is TRBV7-8 and J is TRBJ2-1; TRBD2 matches 10 bases. The CDR3 covers 16 residues. Looked up from germline, CDR1 is SGHVS and CDR2 is FQNEAQ. V shed 5 bases, J shed 1 base, and the junction held 5 bases outside the gene matches. CDR3 DNA: TGTGCCAGCAGCCCACCGGGACTAGCGTCCTACAATGAGCAGTTCTTC. Translating gives CASSPPGLASYNEQFF.

This clonotype has just a few counts. This rearrangement joins TRBV27 to TRBJ2-7, with 8 bases aligning to TRBD2. The CDR3 length is 15 residues. CDR1 and CDR2 from the germline V gene are MNHEY and SMNVEV (reference sequence). With V trimmed by 2 bases and J by 0 bases, 3 bases remained unmatched. DNA of the CDR3: TGTGCCAGCAGTTTAAGACGGGGGGGCTCCTACGAGCAGTACTTC. It codes for CASSLRRGGSYEQYF.

At least ten counts were recorded for this clonotype. CDR3 DNA: TGTGCCAGCAGCCCCGGTGACAGGGGCACTAATGAAAAACTGTTTTTT. Translation gives CASSPGDRGTNEKLFF. This chain uses TRBV7-2 with TRBJ1-4; 8 bases align to TRBD1. V shed 5 bases, J shed 2 bases, and the junction held 7 bases outside the gene matches. Germline V lookup: CDR1 SGHTA, CDR2 FQGNSA. CDR3 length: 16 amino acids.

J is TRBJ1-2 and V is TRBV6-1; D is perhaps TRBD1 (5 bases). This CDR3 is built from 15 residues. V lost 0 bases to trimming and J lost 7 bases, with 15 bases between them. The germline V gene has CDR1 MNHNS and CDR2 SASEGT. The chain's CDR3 is CASSEAFDSQSGYTF. The CDR3, as DNA: TGTGCCAGCAGTGAAGCCTTCGACAGCCAAAGTGGCTACACCTTC.

V and J are TRBV4-2 and TRBJ2-5, with D unclear. The DNA end lines up better with TRBJ2-1; the J call may be wrong. CDR3 length: 14 residues. The germline CDR1 and CDR2 sequences are LGHNA and YNFKEQ. CDR3 in DNA: TGTGCCAGCAGCCCTGCAGACTCCTACAATGAGCAGTTCTTC. Residues: CASSPADSYNEQFF.

This sequence joins TRBV20-1 and TRBJ2-3, with 7 bases lining up with TRBD1. With 2 bases clipped from V and 0 bases from J, the junction kept 2 bases outside the gene matches. CDR1 is DFQATT and CDR2 is SNEGSKA in the germline V gene (reference sequence). The CDR3 spans 14 residues. CDR3 DNA: TGCAGTGCTAGACCGGGACAGAGCACAGATACGCAGTATTTT. Its translation is CSARPGQSTDTQYF.

This clonotype was observed a handful of times. This rearrangement joins TRBV20-1 to TRBJ1-3; D possibly corresponds to TRBD1 (5 bases). The CDR3 length is 15 residues. The germline V gene has CDR1 DFQATT and CDR2 SNEGSKA (reference sequence). V lost 6 bases, J lost 0 bases, and 15 bases lay in between. CDR3 residues: CSALPDSLSGNTIYF. The CDR3 DNA reads as TGCAGTGCGCTCCCAGACAGTCTCTCTGGAAACACCATATATTTT.

This chain uses TRBV6-1 with TRBJ1-2; no reliable D call. Looked up from germline, CDR1 is MNHNS and CDR2 is SASEGT. The CDR3 is made up of 11 amino acids. Trimming removed 6 bases at V and 1 base at J, with 3 bases between. CDR3 nucleotide sequence: TGTGCCAGCAGAGTTAACTATGGCTACACCTTC. Translating gives CASRVNYGYTF.

V usage is TRBV7-2 and J usage is TRBJ1-1; D unresolved. V lost 3 bases and J 3 bases, leaving 5 bases between the germline ends. Germline V CDR1 and CDR2: SGHTA, FQGNSA. The CDR3 length is 12 residues. The chain's CDR3 is CASSFFDTEAFF. The CDR3 nucleotides are TGTGCCAGCAGCTTTTTCGACACTGAAGCTTTCTTT.

The CDR3 nucleotides are TGTGCCAGCAGCCAAGAGGGGTACACCACCTACGAGCAGTACTTC. It specifies CASSQEGYTTYEQYF. V and J are TRBV4-2 and TRBJ2-7; no definite D call. The V end lost 0 bases, the J end lost 2 bases, and 11 bases lay between the germline ends. CDR3 size: 15 residues. CDR1 and CDR2 from the germline V gene are LGHNA and YNFKEQ.

About this clonotype itself: One end of the junction varies from germline; a read error may be responsible. This chain links TRBV27 with TRBJ1-5; the D is unclear. Germline CDR1 is MNHEY and CDR2 is SMNVEV (reference sequence). This CDR3 spans 14 amino acids. CDR3 in DNA: TGTGCCAGCAGTTTGATGCGTAGCAATCAACCCCAGCATTTT. It is translated as CASSLMRSNQPQHF.

This clonotype has a handful of counts. The chain employs TRBV28 and TRBJ2-7; perhaps TRBD1 as D (8 bases). Germline CDR1 reads MDHEN; CDR2 reads SYDVKM. The CDR3 extends over 13 amino acids. Trimming pared 6 bases from V and 5 bases from J, leaving 14 bases between. CDR3 amino acids: CASRRQGRDEQYF. DNA of the CDR3: TGTGCCAGCAGGAGACAGGGGAGGGACGAGCAGTACTTC.

This clonotype was seen a handful of times. This chain connects TRBV10-3 to TRBJ2-4; 7 bases are shared with TRBD1. This CDR3 is built from 15 residues. Per the germline V gene, CDR1 is ENHRY and CDR2 is SYGVKD. The V gene end was trimmed by 5 bases and the J gene end by 7 bases; junction bases not matched to a gene: 11. CDR3 protein: CAISLLQGEGNIQYF. DNA of the CDR3: TGTGCCATCAGTCTCCTCCAGGGGGAAGGGAACATTCAGTACTTC.

The rearrangement uses TRBV20-1 and TRBJ2-5; 9 nucleotides align to TRBD2. Per germline, CDR1 DFQATT and CDR2 SNEGSKA (reference sequence). With V trimmed by 0 bases and J by 3 bases, 5 bases remained unmatched. CDR3 length: 15 residues. The DNA of the CDR3 is TGCAGTGCTAGAGACGCCCGGACTAGCGAAGAGACCCAGTACTTC. It is translated as CSARDARTSEETQYF.

CDR3 residues: CASIRNYEQYF. CDR3 nucleotide sequence: TGTGCCAGCATCAGAAACTACGAGCAGTACTTC. The chain recombines TRBV2 with TRBJ2-7; D not certain. Germline V lookup: CDR1 SNHLY, CDR2 FYNNEI. Trimming stripped 7 bases from V and 3 bases from J, with 7 bases between. The CDR3 loop spans 11 amino acids.